Each of the 27 T cell receptor beta chains below was sequenced from the same sample in a study of CD8 T cells in Susac syndrome (dated by TCRdb to between 2018 and 2020). The library was obtained by the immunoSEQ multiplex PCR assay. RNA was extracted with the RNeasy kit and roughly 0.5 to 1 ug was reverse transcribed using random hexamers. The raw public reads went through TCRdb reprocessing: fastp at Q25, MiXCR clone calling, in-frame beta chains kept. Each entry merges the rows of one CDR3 protein and shows their most common DNA and genes. The table for this sample lists approximately 150,000 distinct CDR3 sequences; 92% of them were counted only once. Together, the top ten hold roughly 0.08% of the sample. Sequencing was done on a sample of CD4+ T cells from PBMCs. The receptors come from a human donor in good health.

The rearrangement links TRBV6-2 or TRBV6-3 to TRBJ1-5; the D gene is possibly TRBD1 (6 bases). Germline V CDR1 and CDR2: MNHEY, SVGEGT. This CDR3 has 13 amino acids. Trimming took 6 bases from V and 6 from J, leaving 12 bases between them. CDR3 residues: CASRGASVQPQHF. DNA of the CDR3: TGTGCCAGCAGGGGGGCTTCTGTTCAGCCCCAGCATTTT.

The chain links TRBV20-1 to TRBJ1-2; 10 bases agree with TRBD1. CDR1 DFQATT and CDR2 SNEGSKA come from the germline V gene (reference sequence). This CDR3 is 14 amino acids long. The V gene end was trimmed by 2 bases and the J gene end by 3 bases; junction bases not matched to a gene: 3. The CDR3 here is CSARSDRGDYGYTF. Here the CDR3 DNA reads TGCAGTGCTAGATCGGACAGGGGGGACTATGGCTACACCTTC.

The chain uses TRBV7-2 and TRBJ2-4, with 7 bases matching TRBD2. V trimming: 5 bases; J trimming: 9 bases; junction bases outside the gene matches: 7. CDR3 length: 13 residues. Germline CDR1 and CDR2: SGHTA and FQGNSA. The CDR3 sequence is CASSTGREGIQYF. CDR3 coding DNA: TGTGCCAGCAGCACGGGGAGGGAGGGCATTCAGTACTTC. The whole variable domain, remainder taken from reference TRBV7-2 and TRBJ2-4, is GAGVSQSPSNKVTEKGKDVELRCDPISGHTALYWYRQSLGQGLEFLIYFQGNSAPDKSGLPSDRFSAERTGGSVSTLTIQRTQQEDSAVYLCASSTGREGIQYFGAGTRLSVL.

CDR3 amino acids: CASRQASHTGELFF. The CDR3 nucleotides read TGTGCCAGCAGACAGGCCAGTCACACCGGGGAGCTGTTTTTT. The genes are TRBV11-3 and TRBJ2-2; maybe TRBD1 (5 bases). The length of the CDR3 is 14 residues. V shed 6 bases and J shed 3 bases, with 11 bases lying between them. Germline CDR1 is SGHNT and CDR2 is YENEEA.

In this sample, this clonotype turned up a few times. The CDR3 loop reads CASSLSPTEAFF. CDR3 nucleotide sequence: TGTGCCAGCAGCTTATCCCCCACTGAAGCTTTCTTT. The chain combines TRBV7-9 with TRBJ1-1; D call uncertain. Germline V CDR1 and CDR2: SEHNR, FQNEAQ (reference sequence). CDR3 length: 12 amino acids. V was clipped by 2 bases and J by 4 bases, with 5 bases between them.

The count of this clonotype is one. The V and J genes are TRBV19 and TRBJ1-3; 8 bases map to TRBD1. The trim removed 5 bases at V and 3 bases at J, leaving 3 bases unmatched. Looked up from germline, CDR1 is LNHDA and CDR2 is SQIVND (reference sequence). CDR3 length equals 14 residues. CDR3 loop: CASSGQGLGNTIYF. The CDR3 DNA reads TGTGCCAGTAGTGGACAGGGCCTTGGAAACACCATATATTTT.

The chain joins TRBV29-1 to TRBJ1-1, with D possibly TRBD1 on 5 matching bases. This CDR3 is 13 amino acids long. Germline lookup yields CDR1 SQVTM and CDR2 ANQGSEA. V lost 7 bases and J 3 bases, leaving 15 bases between the germline ends. CDR3 bases: TGCAGCGCAAAATGGGGACGGGACACTGAAGCTTTCTTT. Protein product: CSAKWGRDTEAFF.

This clonotype was seen just once. This sequence joins TRBV27 and TRBJ2-7; D gene ambiguous. The germline gives CDR1 MNHEY, CDR2 SMNVEV (reference sequence). There are 14 residues in the CDR3. Trimming shortened V by 6 bases and J by 3 bases, and 15 bases separated the two germline ends. CDR3 sequence reads: CASSPLERGYEQYF. CDR3 DNA sequence: TGTGCCAGCAGCCCTCTGGAGAGAGGCTACGAGCAGTACTTC.

The J gene is TRBJ1-2, the V gene TRBV29-1; 9 bases are shared with TRBD1. CDR1 and CDR2 from the germline V gene are SQVTM and ANQGSEA. V lost 8 bases to trimming and J lost 6 bases; unmatched junction nucleotides: 4. This CDR3 has 11 residues. The CDR3 sequence: CSSRTGDGYTF. DNA of the CDR3: TGCAGCAGCCGGACAGGGGATGGCTACACCTTC.

The chain employs TRBV6-5 and TRBJ2-7, with 7 bases fitting TRBD1. Germline V gene lookup returns CDR1 MNHEY and CDR2 SVGAGI. The CDR3 length is 14 residues. The ends lost 6 bases at V and 2 bases at J; junction bases unmatched: 7. The CDR3 here is CASSWDRLAYEQYF. In DNA form, the CDR3 reads TGTGCCAGCAGCTGGGACAGATTAGCCTACGAGCAGTACTTC.

This clonotype was detected once. V is TRBV7-8 and J is TRBJ2-2; 8 bases match TRBD1. CDR1 and CDR2 from the germline V gene are SGHVS and FQNEAQ. V lost 5 bases and J lost 3; bases outside the gene matches: 5. The CDR3 is made up of 15 amino acids. The CDR3 here is CASSMDRVDTGELFF. CDR3 DNA: TGTGCCAGCAGCATGGACAGGGTGGACACCGGGGAGCTGTTTTTT.

V gene TRBV19 combines with J gene TRBJ2-2; 9 bases map to TRBD1. The CDR3 totals 17 residues. Germline CDR1 reads LNHDA; CDR2 reads SQIVND (reference sequence). V was pared by 4 bases and J by 1 base, with 7 bases of the junction left unmatched. CDR3 region: CASSTPPGQGNTGELFF. The CDR3 nucleotides read TGTGCCAGTAGTACCCCTCCGGGACAGGGGAACACCGGGGAGCTGTTTTTT.

The genes are TRBV7-2 and TRBJ2-7; D uncertain. From germline, CDR1 is SGHTA and CDR2 FQGNSA. The CDR3 has 13 residues. V gave up 8 bases and J gave up 4 bases, with 15 bases separating them. DNA of the CDR3: TGTGCCAGCCTCGAGAGGTCTGGTTACGAGCAGTACTTC. As protein: CASLERSGYEQYF.

The chain carries TRBV9 and TRBJ1-2; perhaps TRBD1 as D (6 bases). The V end lost 0 bases, the J end lost 4 bases, and 19 bases lay between the germline ends. There are 17 residues in the CDR3. Germline CDR1 reads SGDLS; CDR2 reads YYNGEE. The CDR3 bases are TGTGCCAGCAGCGTAGCCCCATCACAGGGAGGAAGCTATGGCTACACCTTC. Protein sequence: CASSVAPSQGGSYGYTF. The full variable domain, its missing parts supplied by reference TRBV9 and TRBJ1-2, is DSGVTQTPKHLITATGQRVTLRCSPRSGDLSVYWYQQSLDQGLQFLIQYYNGEERAKGNILERFSAQQFPDLHSELNLSSLELGDSALYFCASSVAPSQGGSYGYTFGSGTRLTVV.

The chain carries TRBV3-1 and TRBJ2-7; 7 positions agree with TRBD1. The CDR3 covers 14 residues. J gave up 7 bases and V 2 bases, and 8 bases lay outside the gene matches. Looked up from germline, CDR1 is LGHDT and CDR2 is YNNKEL (reference sequence). The CDR3 sequence is CASSQTRQGLEQYF. DNA of the CDR3: TGTGCCAGCAGCCAAACCAGACAGGGCTTGGAGCAGTACTTC.

This rearrangement joins TRBV28 to TRBJ1-5, with D unclear. The germline V gene encodes CDR1 MDHEN and CDR2 SYDVKM. The CDR3 length is 12 residues. V lost 8 bases and J 0 bases, leaving 5 bases between the germline ends. The CDR3 DNA reads TGTGCCAGCGTAGGTAGCAATCAGCCCCAGCATTTT. This sequence encodes CASVGSNQPQHF.

The chain links TRBV12-5 to TRBJ1-2; D is ambiguous. Trimming left V 0 bases short and J 4 bases short, with 6 bases between. The CDR3 is 13 residues long. Per the germline V gene, CDR1 is LGHNT and CDR2 is FRNRAP. The CDR3 nucleotides read TGTGCTAGTGGTTTGGTTGGCTCCTATGGCTACACCTTC. Protein product: CASGLVGSYGYTF.

This chain connects TRBV6-2 or TRBV6-3 to TRBJ1-3; D gene ambiguous. Germline CDR1 is MNHEY and CDR2 is SVGEGT. This CDR3 contains 11 residues. Trimming pared 6 bases from V and 8 bases from J, leaving 8 bases between. This CDR3 reads CASSIGDTIYF. Written as DNA, the CDR3 is TGTGCCAGCAGCATCGGGGACACCATATATTTT.

The chain uses TRBV25-1 and TRBJ2-1; tentatively, D is TRBD2 (5 bases). The CDR3 loop spans 14 amino acids. Germline assignment: CDR1 MGHDK and CDR2 SYGVNS. The V end was cut by 2 bases, the J end by 8 bases, with 13 bases between. The CDR3 sequence is CASSEEGASYEQFF. DNA for the CDR3: TGTGCCAGCAGTGAAGAGGGAGCATCCTATGAGCAGTTCTTC.

The genes are TRBV6-5 and TRBJ1-1; D gene ambiguous. Looked up from germline, CDR1 is MNHEY and CDR2 is SVGAGI. V was trimmed by 6 bases and J by 6 bases, leaving 14 bases between them. The CDR3 extends over 13 amino acids. CDR3 protein: CASRPGFGAEAFF. CDR3 nucleotide sequence: TGTGCCAGCAGACCTGGGTTTGGGGCTGAAGCTTTCTTT.

This clonotype has just one count. As DNA, the CDR3 is TGCAGCGTTGGGCGGGACAGGGGTCAGCCCCAGCATTTT. The encoded protein is CSVGRDRGQPQHF. The rearrangement joins TRBV29-1 to TRBJ1-5; 10 bases agree with TRBD1. There are 13 residues in the CDR3. Per the germline V gene, CDR1 is SQVTM and CDR2 is ANQGSEA. The V segment lost 4 bases and the J segment 6 bases; nucleotides outside the gene matches: 3.

V usage is TRBV5-4 and J usage is TRBJ1-2, with 7 positions matching TRBD1. Germline assignment: CDR1 SGHNT and CDR2 YYREEE (reference sequence). Trimming took 4 bases from V and 4 from J; bases not matched to a gene: 10. The CDR3 is 15 amino acids. CDR3 amino acids: CASSNYRGVGYGYTF. For the CDR3, the DNA is TGTGCCAGCAGCAACTACAGGGGAGTTGGCTATGGCTACACCTTC. The variable domain in full, with the rest retrieved from reference TRBV5-4 and TRBJ1-2, is ETGVTQSPTHLIKTRGQQVTLRCSSQSGHNTVSWYQQALGQGPQFIFQYYREEENGRGNFPPRFSGLQFPNYSSELNVNALELDDSALYLCASSNYRGVGYGYTFGSGTRLTVV.

The rearrangement links TRBV4-3 to TRBJ2-7, with a weak D call TRBD1 (6 bases). Deletions cut 1 base from V and 3 bases from J, with 10 bases between. The CDR3 covers 14 residues. Germline V gene sequence: CDR1 LGHNA, CDR2 YSLEER. The CDR3 here is CASSQAPQGYEQYF. The CDR3 DNA follows: TGCGCCAGCAGCCAAGCCCCACAGGGCTACGAGCAGTACTTC.

The chain combines TRBV29-1 with TRBJ2-3, with 11 bases matching TRBD2. CDR3 size: 15 residues. The V and J ends lost 7 bases and 0 bases, in that order; junction bases with no gene match: 6. Germline V CDR1 and CDR2: SQVTM, ANQGSEA. For the CDR3, the DNA is TGCAGCGCCCGTCGGACTAGCGGGAGCACAGATACGCAGTATTTT. Residues: CSARRTSGSTDTQYF.

The chain employs TRBV30 and TRBJ2-1; possibly TRBD1 or TRBD2 for D (6 bases each). The CDR3 contains 13 residues. In germline, CDR1 is GTSNPN, CDR2 SVGIG (reference sequence). Between the trimmed V and J ends, which lost 4 bases and 7 bases, there was a span of 14 bases. The CDR3 region is CAWKMGAGNEQFF. The CDR3 DNA is TGTGCCTGGAAGATGGGGGCGGGGAATGAGCAGTTCTTC.

The CDR3 DNA reads as TGCAGCGTTGCCCGGCAGGGACTAGCGGTCTACAATGAGCAGTTCTTC. This translates into CSVARQGLAVYNEQFF. This chain joins TRBV29-1 and TRBJ2-1; TRBD2 matches at 11 bases. Trimming at V came to 4 bases and at J to 3 bases, leaving 8 bases not matched to a gene. This CDR3 has 16 amino acids. Germline V gene data show CDR1 as SQVTM and CDR2 as ANQGSEA.

CDR3 nucleotides: TGTGCCAGCAGTTTGTGGGACCGCTATGGCTACACCTTC. It translates to CASSLWDRYGYTF. V usage is TRBV12-3 or TRBV12-4 and J usage is TRBJ1-2; D is perhaps TRBD1 (5 bases). The CDR3 is made up of 13 amino acids. V gave up 3 bases and J gave up 4 bases, with 9 bases separating them.